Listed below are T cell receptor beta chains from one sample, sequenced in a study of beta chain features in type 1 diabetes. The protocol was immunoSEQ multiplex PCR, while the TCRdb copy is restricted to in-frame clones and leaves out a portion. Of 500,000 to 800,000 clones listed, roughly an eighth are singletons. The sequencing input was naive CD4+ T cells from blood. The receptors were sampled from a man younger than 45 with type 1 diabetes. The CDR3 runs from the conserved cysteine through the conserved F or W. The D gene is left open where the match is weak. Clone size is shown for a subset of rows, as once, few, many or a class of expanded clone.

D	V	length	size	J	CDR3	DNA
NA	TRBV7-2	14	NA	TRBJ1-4	CASSLVGVQEKLFF	TGTGCCAGCAGCTTAGTGGGGGTGCAGGAAAAACTGTTTTTT
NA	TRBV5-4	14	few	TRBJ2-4	CASSLDWTVNIQYF	TGTGCCAGCAGCTTGGATTGGACTGTAAACATTCAGTACTTC
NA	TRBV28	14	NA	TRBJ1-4	CASSAGRALGKLFF	TGTGCCAGCAGTGCGGGCAGGGCGTTAGGAAAACTGTTTTTT
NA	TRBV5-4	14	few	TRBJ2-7	CASSPMGGSYEQYF	TGTGCCAGCAGCCCGATGGGGGGCAGCTACGAGCAGTACTTC
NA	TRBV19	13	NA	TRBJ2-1	CASSIGTQNEQFF	TGTGCCAGTAGTATAGGGACTCAAAATGAGCAGTTCTTC
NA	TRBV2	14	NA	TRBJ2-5	CASSPGGMRETQYF	TGTGCCAGCAGCCCCGGGGGTATGCGTGAGACCCAGTACTTC
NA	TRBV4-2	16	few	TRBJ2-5	CASTRKGRGIGETQYF	TGTGCCAGCACTCGAAAAGGTCGAGGGATCGGAGAGACCCAGTACTTC
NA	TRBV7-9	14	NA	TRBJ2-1	CASTLGVYNNEQFF	TGTGCCAGCACCCTAGGGGTTTACAACAATGAGCAGTTCTTC
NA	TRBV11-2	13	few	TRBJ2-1	CASSFWGTNEQFF	TGTGCCAGCAGCTTTTGGGGGACGAATGAGCAGTTCTTC
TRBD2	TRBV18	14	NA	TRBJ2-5	CASSPTSSGETQYF	TGTGCCAGCTCACCGACCTCTAGCGGAGAGACCCAGTACTTC
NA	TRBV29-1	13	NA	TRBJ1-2	CSVEEGGNYGYTF	TGCAGCGTTGAAGAAGGGGGAAACTATGGCTACACCTTC
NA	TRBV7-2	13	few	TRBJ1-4	CASSRATNEKLFF	TGTGCCAGCAGCCGGGCCACTAATGAAAAACTGTTTTTT
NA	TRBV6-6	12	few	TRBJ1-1	CASSAQAFEAFF	TGTGCCAGCAGTGCACAGGCGTTTGAAGCTTTCTTT
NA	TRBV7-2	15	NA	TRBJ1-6	CASSLSGAGNSPLHF	TGTGCCAGCAGCTTATCAGGGGCCGGGAATTCACCCCTCCACTTT
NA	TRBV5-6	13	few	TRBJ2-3	CASSLTHTDTQYF	TGTGCCAGCAGCTTGACCCACACAGATACGCAGTATTTT
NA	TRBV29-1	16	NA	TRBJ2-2	CSVGGRLGKHTGELFF	TGCAGCGTTGGAGGCCGGCTGGGAAAACACACCGGGGAGCTGTTTTTT
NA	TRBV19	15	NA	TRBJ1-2	CASSPRDGTFYGYTF	TGTGCCAGTAGCCCAAGGGACGGAACCTTCTATGGCTACACCTTC
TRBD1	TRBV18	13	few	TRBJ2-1	CASSLGQGDEQFF	TGTGCCAGCTCACTCGGACAGGGAGATGAGCAGTTCTTC
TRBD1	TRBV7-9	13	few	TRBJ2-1	CASLEAGTGEQFF	TGTGCCTCATTGGAAGCCGGGACAGGGGAACAGTTCTTC
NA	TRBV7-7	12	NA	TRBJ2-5	CASSSEGETQYF	TGTGCTAGCAGCTCGGAGGGGGAGACCCAGTACTTC
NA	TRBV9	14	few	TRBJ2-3	CASSVNGEKDTQYF	TGTGCCAGCAGCGTAAATGGTGAAAAAGATACGCAGTATTTT
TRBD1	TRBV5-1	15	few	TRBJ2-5	CASGSTGPATETQYF	TGCGCCAGCGGATCGACAGGGCCTGCAACAGAGACCCAGTACTTC
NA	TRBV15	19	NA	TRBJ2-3	CATSRDHWRLDMGTDTQYF	TGTGCCACCAGCAGAGATCACTGGAGACTAGATATGGGCACAGATACGCAGTATTTT
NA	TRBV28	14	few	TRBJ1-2	CAIQPPGDYYGYTF	TGTGCCATCCAACCCCCGGGGGACTACTATGGCTACACCTTC
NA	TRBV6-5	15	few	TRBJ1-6	CASSYQQGNNSPLHF	TGTGCCAGCAGTTACCAGCAGGGGAATAATTCACCCCTCCACTTT
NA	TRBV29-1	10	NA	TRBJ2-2	CSVYTGELFF	TGCAGCGTGTACACCGGGGAGCTGTTTTTT
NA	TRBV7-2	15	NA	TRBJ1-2	CASSPREPLNYGYTF	TGTGCCAGCAGCCCCCGGGAGCCCCTTAACTATGGCTACACCTTC
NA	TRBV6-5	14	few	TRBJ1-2	CASSETGQTYGYTF	TGTGCCAGCAGTGAAACCGGACAGACCTATGGCTACACCTTC
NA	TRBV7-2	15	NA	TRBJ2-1	CASSWDDSSYNEQFF	TGTGCCAGCAGCTGGGACGACAGCTCCTACAATGAGCAGTTCTTC
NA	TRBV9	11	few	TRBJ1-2	CASSVNYGYTF	TGTGCCAGCAGCGTTAACTATGGCTACACCTTC
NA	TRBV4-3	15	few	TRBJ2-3	CASSQGYGGADTQYF	TGCGCCAGCAGCCAAGGATACGGGGGAGCAGATACGCAGTATTTT
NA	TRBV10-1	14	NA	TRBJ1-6	CASSENWENSPLHF	TGCGCCAGCAGCGAAAATTGGGAGAATTCACCCCTCCACTTT
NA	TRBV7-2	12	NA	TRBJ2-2	CASSFNTGELFF	TGTGCCAGCAGCTTTAACACCGGGGAGCTGTTTTTT
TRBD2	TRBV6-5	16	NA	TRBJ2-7	CASSYQAGAGTYEQYF	TGTGCCAGCAGTTACCAAGCGGGGGCTGGTACCTACGAGCAGTACTTC
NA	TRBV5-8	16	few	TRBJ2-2	CASSLVVATNTGELFF	TGTGCCAGCAGCTTGGTGGTCGCAACGAACACCGGGGAGCTGTTTTTT
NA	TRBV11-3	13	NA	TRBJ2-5	CASSLANQETQYF	TGTGCCAGCAGTCTAGCGAACCAAGAGACCCAGTACTTC
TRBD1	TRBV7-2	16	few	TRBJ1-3	CASSLAEGASGNTIYF	TGTGCCAGCAGCTTAGCAGAGGGGGCTTCTGGAAACACCATATATTTT
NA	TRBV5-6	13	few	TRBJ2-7	CASSRVGGHEQYF	TGTGCCAGCAGCCGTGTCGGGGGCCACGAGCAGTACTTC
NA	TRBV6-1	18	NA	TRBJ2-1	CASSEPILDRESYNEQFF	TGTGCCAGCAGTGAACCAATCTTGGACCGCGAATCCTACAATGAGCAGTTCTTC
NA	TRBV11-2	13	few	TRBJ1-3	CASGQGRGNTIYF	TGTGCCAGCGGGCAGGGACGTGGAAACACCATATATTTT
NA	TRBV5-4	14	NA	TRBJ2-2	CASNMYGGGGELFF	TGTGCCAGCAATATGTACGGGGGTGGCGGGGAGCTGTTTTTT
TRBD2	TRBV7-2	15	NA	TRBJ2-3	CASSPFRGGTDTQYF	TGTGCCAGCAGCCCCTTTCGGGGGGGCACAGATACGCAGTATTTT
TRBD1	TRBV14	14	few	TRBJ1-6	CASSHGTGGSPLHF	TGTGCCAGCAGCCACGGGACAGGGGGTTCACCCCTCCACTTT
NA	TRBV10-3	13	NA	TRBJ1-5	CAISEGGYQPQHF	TGTGCCATCAGTGAAGGGGGGTATCAGCCCCAGCATTTT